The 10 T cell receptor beta chains listed next were all sequenced from one sample in a study of identical twins. TCRdb re-called the 5' RACE reads through MiXCR, storing one row per CDR3 protein. The sample has about 470,000 distinct CDR3 sequences; 20% to 25% are singletons. The same data also contributed to another study, on T cells expressing NK-cell markers.

Sequenced sample: CD4+ T cells sorted from blood. These receptors originate from a woman aged 18-29 years in good health.

This clonotype was counted a few times. The CDR3: CSVDLGANVLTF. The CDR3 coding sequence is TGCAGCGTTGACTTGGGGGCCAACGTCCTGACTTTC. This rearrangement joins TRBV29-1 to TRBJ2-6, with D unresolved. Trimming removed 3 bases at V and 4 bases at J, with 4 bases between. The germline CDR1 and CDR2 sequences are SQVTM and ANQGSEA. The CDR3 has 12 amino acids.

This CDR3 is CATSDSRQGAAGELFF. CDR3 coding DNA: TGTGCCACCAGTGATTCCCGACAGGGGGCGGCCGGGGAGCTGTTTTTT. The J gene is TRBJ2-2, the V gene TRBV24-1; TRBD1 agrees at 10 bases. This CDR3 has 16 residues. Looked up from germline, CDR1 is KGHDR and CDR2 is SFDVKD. Trimming at V came to 2 bases and at J to 6 bases, leaving 5 bases not matched to a gene.

The V call is TRBV29-1, the J call TRBJ1-3, with TRBD1 identical over 8 bases. Germline V gene sequence: CDR1 SQVTM, CDR2 ANQGSEA. The CDR3 runs to 14 residues. V lost 6 bases to trimming and J lost 3 bases; unmatched junction nucleotides: 7. This CDR3 reads CSVGGQGDGNTIYF. Written as DNA, the CDR3 is TGCAGCGTCGGAGGACAGGGTGATGGAAACACCATATATTTT.

This clonotype has a handful of counts. The gene calls are TRBV29-1 and TRBJ1-1; 12 bases agree with TRBD1. V shed 7 bases, J shed 5 bases, and the junction held 5 bases outside the gene matches. The CDR3 length is 13 residues. CDR1 is SQVTM, CDR2 ANQGSEA, per germline. Here the CDR3 reads CSGVGQGATEAFF. In nucleotides, the CDR3 is TGCAGCGGAGTGGGACAGGGGGCGACTGAAGCTTTCTTT.

This clonotype has a handful of counts. V gene TRBV29-1 combines with J gene TRBJ2-1; 10 bases fit TRBD2. The V and J ends lost 5 bases and 4 bases, in that order; junction bases with no gene match: 5. The CDR3 contains 14 residues. The germline V gene encodes CDR1 SQVTM and CDR2 ANQGSEA. As DNA, the CDR3 is TGCAGCGTTCCCAGCGGGAGGGAGTACAATGAGCAGTTCTTC. Translating it yields CSVPSGREYNEQFF.

V gene TRBV20-1 combines with J gene TRBJ2-5; a weak D match, TRBD1 (6 bases). The CDR3 contains 12 residues. Germline V CDR1 and CDR2: DFQATT, SNEGSKA (reference sequence). V shed 5 bases and J shed 1 base, with 8 bases lying between them. The CDR3 DNA reads TGCAGTGCTCCAGGGGCCCAAGAGACCCAGTACTTC. Its protein is CSAPGAQETQYF.

The J gene is TRBJ2-1, the V gene TRBV7-9; 11 bases match TRBD2. The V gene's germline CDR1 is SEHNR and CDR2 FQNEAQ (reference sequence). This CDR3 has 16 residues. V shed 7 bases and J 6 bases; nucleotides not matched to a gene: 11. The CDR3 coding sequence is TGTGCCAGCACCCTTGGGGGGACTAGCGGTACCAATGAGCAGTTCTTC. Amino acids: CASTLGGTSGTNEQFF.

This chain links TRBV20-1 with TRBJ2-3; 10 bases line up with TRBD2. This CDR3 is 15 amino acids long. Per germline, CDR1 DFQATT and CDR2 SNEGSKA (reference sequence). V lost 1 base, J lost 1 base, and 2 bases stayed unmatched. The CDR3 coding sequence is TGCAGTGCTAGAGCCGGGACTAGCGGCACAGATACGCAGTATTTT. The encoded protein is CSARAGTSGTDTQYF.

The CDR3 DNA is TGCAGCGTTGTGGGGGCAACCTACGTTTTCTTT. Translation gives CSVVGATYVFF. The chain recombines TRBV29-1 with TRBJ1-1; D perhaps matches TRBD1 (6 bases). The V and J ends lost 4 bases and 13 bases respectively, with 16 bases between them. Germline values: CDR1 SQVTM, CDR2 ANQGSEA. The CDR3 covers 11 residues.

The gene calls are TRBV11-3 and TRBJ2-2; a possible D gene is TRBD2 (5 bases). The CDR3 has 15 residues. Per germline, CDR1 SGHNT and CDR2 YENEEA. V lost 5 bases and J 2 bases, leaving 12 bases between the germline ends. Written as DNA, the CDR3 is TGTGCCAGCAGCGAAACTAGATTCAACACCGGGGAGCTGTTTTTT. This translates into CASSETRFNTGELFF. Full variable domain (missing parts from reference TRBV11-3 and TRBJ2-2): EAGVVQSPRYKIIEKKQPVAFWCNPISGHNTLYWYLQNLGQGPELLIRYENEEAVDDSQLPKDRFSAERLKGVDSTLKIQPAELGDSAVYLCASSETRFNTGELFFGEGSRLTVL.